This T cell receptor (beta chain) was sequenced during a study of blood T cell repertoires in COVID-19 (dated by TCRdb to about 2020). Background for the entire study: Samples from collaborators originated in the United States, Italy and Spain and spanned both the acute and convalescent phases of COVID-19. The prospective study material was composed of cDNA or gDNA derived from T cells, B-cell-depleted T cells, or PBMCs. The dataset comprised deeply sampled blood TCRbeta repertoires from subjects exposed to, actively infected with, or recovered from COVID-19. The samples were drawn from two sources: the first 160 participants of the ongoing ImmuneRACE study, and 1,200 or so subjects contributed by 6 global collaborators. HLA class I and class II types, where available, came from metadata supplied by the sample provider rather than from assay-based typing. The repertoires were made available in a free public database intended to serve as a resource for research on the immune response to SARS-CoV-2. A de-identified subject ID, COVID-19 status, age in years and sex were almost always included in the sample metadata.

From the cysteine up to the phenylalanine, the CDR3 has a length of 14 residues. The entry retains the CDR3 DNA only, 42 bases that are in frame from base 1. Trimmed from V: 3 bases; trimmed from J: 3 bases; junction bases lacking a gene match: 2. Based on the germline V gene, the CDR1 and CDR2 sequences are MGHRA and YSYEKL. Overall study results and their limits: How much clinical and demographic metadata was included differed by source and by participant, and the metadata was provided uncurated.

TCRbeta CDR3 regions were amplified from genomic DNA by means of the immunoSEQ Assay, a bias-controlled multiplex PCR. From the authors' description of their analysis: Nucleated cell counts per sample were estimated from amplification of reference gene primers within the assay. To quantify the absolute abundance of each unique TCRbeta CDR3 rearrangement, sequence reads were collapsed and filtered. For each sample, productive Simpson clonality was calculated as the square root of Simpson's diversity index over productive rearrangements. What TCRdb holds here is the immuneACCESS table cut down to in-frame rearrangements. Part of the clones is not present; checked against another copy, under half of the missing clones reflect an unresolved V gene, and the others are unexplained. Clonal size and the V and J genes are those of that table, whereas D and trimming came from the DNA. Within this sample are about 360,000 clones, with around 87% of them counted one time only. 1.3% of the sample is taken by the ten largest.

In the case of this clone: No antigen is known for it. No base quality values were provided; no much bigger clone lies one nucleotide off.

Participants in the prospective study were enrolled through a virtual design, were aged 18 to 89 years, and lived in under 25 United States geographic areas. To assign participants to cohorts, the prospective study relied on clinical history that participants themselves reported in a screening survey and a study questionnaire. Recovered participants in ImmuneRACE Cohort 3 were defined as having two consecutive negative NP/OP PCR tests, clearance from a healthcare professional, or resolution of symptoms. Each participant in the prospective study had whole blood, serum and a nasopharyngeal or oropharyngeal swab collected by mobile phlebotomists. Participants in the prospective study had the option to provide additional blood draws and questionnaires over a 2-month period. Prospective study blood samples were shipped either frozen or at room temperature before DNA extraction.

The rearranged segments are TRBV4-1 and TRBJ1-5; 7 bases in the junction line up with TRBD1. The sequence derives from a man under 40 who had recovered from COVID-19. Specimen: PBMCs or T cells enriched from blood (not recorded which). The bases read TGCGCCAGCAGCCATGACAGGGTCAATCAGCCCCAGCATTTT. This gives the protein CASSHDRVNQPQHF.